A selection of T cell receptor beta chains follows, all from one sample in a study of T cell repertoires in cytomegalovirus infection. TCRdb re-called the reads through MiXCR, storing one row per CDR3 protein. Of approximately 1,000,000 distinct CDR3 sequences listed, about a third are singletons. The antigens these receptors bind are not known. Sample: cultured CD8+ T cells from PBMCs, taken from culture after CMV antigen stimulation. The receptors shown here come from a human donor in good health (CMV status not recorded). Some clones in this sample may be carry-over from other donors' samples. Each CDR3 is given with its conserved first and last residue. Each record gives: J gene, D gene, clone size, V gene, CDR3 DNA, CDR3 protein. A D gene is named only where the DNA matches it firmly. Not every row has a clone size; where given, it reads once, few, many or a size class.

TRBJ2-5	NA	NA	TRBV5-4	TGTGCCAGCAGGAGAGGGGACGAGACCCAGTACTTC	CASRRGDETQYF
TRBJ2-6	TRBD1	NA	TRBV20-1	TGCAGTGCTCCGGGACAGCAGTCTGGGGCCAACGTCCTGACTTTC	CSAPGQQSGANVLTF
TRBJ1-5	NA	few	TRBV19	TGTGCCAGTAGGGACATCGGGGGCAGGAGACCATATAGCAATCAGCCCCAGCATTTT	CASRDIGGRRPYSNQPQHF
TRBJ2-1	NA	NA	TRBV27	TGTGCCAGCAGTCGGGCGGACCGCGCCGACAATGAGCAGTTCTTC	CASSRADRADNEQFF
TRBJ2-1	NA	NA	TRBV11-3	TGTGCCAGCAGCTTAGGAGGGCCCTCCTACAATGAGCAGTTCTTC	CASSLGGPSYNEQFF
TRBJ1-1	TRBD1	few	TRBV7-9	TGTGCCAGTAAAGCGACGGACAGGTTGAACACTGAAGCTTTCTTT	CASKATDRLNTEAFF
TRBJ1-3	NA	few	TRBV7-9	TGTGCCAGCAGCTTAGCACAGCTAAACTCTGGAAACACCATATATTTT	CASSLAQLNSGNTIYF
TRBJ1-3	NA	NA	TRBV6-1	TGTGCCGGCTCCCCTGGCAGGCCGTCTGGAAACACCATATATTTT	CAGSPGRPSGNTIYF
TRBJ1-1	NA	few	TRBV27	TGTGCCAGCAGTTTAAGCCGGAGAAACACTGAAGCTTTCTTT	CASSLSRRNTEAFF
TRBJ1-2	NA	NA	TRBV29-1	TGCAGCGTTGTGGGTCTCAGGGAGCACTATGGCTACACCTTC	CSVVGLREHYGYTF
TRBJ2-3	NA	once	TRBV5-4	TGTGCCAGCAGCTGGGACCCTAGCACAGATACGCAGTATTTT	CASSWDPSTDTQYF
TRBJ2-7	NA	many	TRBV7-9	TGTGCCAGCAGCTTGAGCCCTGGCGGCGGCTCCTACGAGCAGTACTTC	CASSLSPGGGSYEQYF
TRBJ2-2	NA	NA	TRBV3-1	TGTGCCAGCAGCCAGGAGCCGGGCACCGGGGAGCTGTTTTTT	CASSQEPGTGELFF
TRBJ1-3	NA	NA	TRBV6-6	TGTGCCAGCAGTGAGACAGCGTCCTCTGGAAACACCATATATTTT	CASSETASSGNTIYF
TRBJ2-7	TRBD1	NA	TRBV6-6	TGTGCCAGCAGGGGTTTCCGGGACAGGGGTAATGAGCCGTCCTACGAGCAGTACTTC	CASRGFRDRGNEPSYEQYF
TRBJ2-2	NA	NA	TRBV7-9	TGTGCCAGCAGCCCCCCTCGGTCCTACACCGGGGAGCTGTTTTTT	CASSPPRSYTGELFF
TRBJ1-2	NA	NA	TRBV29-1	TGCAGCGTTGAGGCGACAGTTGGGTCTGGCTACACCTTC	CSVEATVGSGYTF
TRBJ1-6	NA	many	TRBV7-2	TGTGCCAGCAGCTCTGGGGGGCAGGGAAGATATAATTCACCCCTCCACTTT	CASSSGGQGRYNSPLHF
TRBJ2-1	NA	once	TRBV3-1	TGTGCCAGCAGCCAAGATCCCGAGTACAATGAGCAGTTCTTC	CASSQDPEYNEQFF
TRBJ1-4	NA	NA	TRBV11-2	TGTGCCAGCAGCTTAGGTCAGGATGAAAAACTGTTTTTT	CASSLGQDEKLFF
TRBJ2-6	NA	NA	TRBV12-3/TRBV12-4	TGTGCCAGCAGCCCTACCGACTCAGCTGGGGCCAACGTCCTGACTTTC	CASSPTDSAGANVLTF
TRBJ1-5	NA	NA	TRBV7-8	TGTGCCAGCAGCTCCCTCGATTACAGCAATCAGCCCCAGCATTTT	CASSSLDYSNQPQHF
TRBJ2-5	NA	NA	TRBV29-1	TGCAGCGTTACGGGGGAGACCCAGTACTTC	CSVTGETQYF
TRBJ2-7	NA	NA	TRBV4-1	TGCGCCAGCAGCCAAGTGGACACCTTCTCCTACGAGCAGTACTTC	CASSQVDTFSYEQYF
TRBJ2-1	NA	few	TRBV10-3	TGTGCCATCAGTGAGTCAGGGGGCAATGAGCAGTTCTTC	CAISESGGNEQFF
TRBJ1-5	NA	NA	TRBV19	TGTGCCAGTAGGTTGGGTGGTCAGCCCCAGCATTTT	CASRLGGQPQHF
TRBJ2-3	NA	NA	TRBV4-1	TGCGCCAGCAGCCAAGTCGAATCCACAGATACGCAGTATTTT	CASSQVESTDTQYF
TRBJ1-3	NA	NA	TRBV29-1	TGCAGCGTTTGCAAGGATGACTCTGGAAACACCATATATTTT	CSVCKDDSGNTIYF
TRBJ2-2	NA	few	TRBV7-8	TGTGCCAGCAGCTCCACCCGAAACACCGGGGAGCTGTTTTTT	CASSSTRNTGELFF
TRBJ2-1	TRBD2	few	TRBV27	TGTGCCAGCGGCCCGGGAGGGAAAGCCCCCTACAATGAGCAGTTCTTC	CASGPGGKAPYNEQFF
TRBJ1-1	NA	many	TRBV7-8	TGTGCCAGCAGCCCCGGAAGTTACACTGAAGCTTTCTTT	CASSPGSYTEAFF
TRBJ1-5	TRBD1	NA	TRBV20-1	TGCAGTGCCAGGGGGCGCGGGGGCAATCAGCCCCAGCATTTT	CSARGRGGNQPQHF
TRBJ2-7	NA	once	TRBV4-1	TGCGCCAGCAGCCAAGTCGGTGGGTCTGAGGGCTACGAGCAGTACTTC	CASSQVGGSEGYEQYF
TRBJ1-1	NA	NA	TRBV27	TGTGCCAGCAGTTTAGTCAGGGTCGGGGGCACTGAAGCTTTCTTT	CASSLVRVGGTEAFF
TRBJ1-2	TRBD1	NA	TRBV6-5	TGTGCCAGCAGTTACGCCAAGCAGGGGGGCTATGGCTACACCTTC	CASSYAKQGGYGYTF
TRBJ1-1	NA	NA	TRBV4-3	TGCGCCAGCATGAAAGGTTTAGGTAGAAATGAAGCTTTCTTT	CASMKGLGRNEAFF
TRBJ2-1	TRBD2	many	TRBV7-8	TGTGCCAGCAGCTTAGAGGGACTAGCGGGGGCTGACAATGAGCAGTTCTTC	CASSLEGLAGADNEQFF
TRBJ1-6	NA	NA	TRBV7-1	TGTGCCAGCAGAGGGGACGCGTATAATTCACCCCTCCACTTT	CASRGDAYNSPLHF
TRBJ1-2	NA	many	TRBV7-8	TGTGCCAGCAGCTCACGGGGGGCAGAGGAGATGAACTATGGCTACACCTTC	CASSSRGAEEMNYGYTF
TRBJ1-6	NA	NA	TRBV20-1	TGCAGTGCTAGAGAACGGATTAATTCACCCCTCCACTTT	CSARERINSPLHF
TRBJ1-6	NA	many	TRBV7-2	TGTGCCAGCAGCTTGGGCCGGGGGAATAATTCACCCCTCCACTTT	CASSLGRGNNSPLHF
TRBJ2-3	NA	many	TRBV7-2	TGTGCCAGCAGTTATGGACTACGGGTAGATACGCAGTATTTT	CASSYGLRVDTQYF
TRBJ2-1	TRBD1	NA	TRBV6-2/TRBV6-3	TGTGCCAGCAGTCAGGGCAGTGACAGGGACCACAATGAGCAGTTCTTC	CASSQGSDRDHNEQFF
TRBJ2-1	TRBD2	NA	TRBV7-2	TGTGCCAGCAGCTTAAGGGGCCCTAGCGGGATGATGAATGAGCAGTTCTTC	CASSLRGPSGMMNEQFF
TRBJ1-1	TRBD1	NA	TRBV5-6	TGTGCCAGCAGCACGGGGGACAGTTACACTGAAGCTTTCTTT	CASSTGDSYTEAFF
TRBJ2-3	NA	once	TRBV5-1	TGCGCCAGCGACGAGGGGACAGATACGCAGTATTTT	CASDEGTDTQYF
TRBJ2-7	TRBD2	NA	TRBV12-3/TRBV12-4	TGTGCCAGCAGCTCGGGGGGGATCGGCGAGCAGTACTTC	CASSSGGIGEQYF
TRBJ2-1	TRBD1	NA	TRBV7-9	TGTGCCAGCAGCCGATGGGACAGGGGGCGGAATGAGCAGTTCTTC	CASSRWDRGRNEQFF